This is a list of T cell receptor beta chains from one sample in a study of blood T cell repertoires in COVID-19. Produced via immunoSEQ multiplex PCR; TCRdb's table is partial and in-frame only. The repertoire consists of around 97,000 clones, with more than 75% occurring once and the leading ten covering about 6.3%. Input material: peripheral blood. The receptor source for this set is a human donor in a cohort sampled during active COVID-19. Both conserved end residues are part of each CDR3. Each record gives: J gene, clone size, D gene, V gene, CDR3 protein, CDR3 DNA. D genes are given only for firm matches. A row's size may be missing; if present it is once, few, many or a size class.

j_call: TRBJ2-7
clone_size: -
d_call: TRBD1
v_call: TRBV7-2
cdr3_aa: CASSLSLDRGNYEQYF
cdr3_nt: TGTGCCAGCAGCTTATCTTTGGACAGGGGGAACTACGAGCAGTACTTC

j_call: TRBJ2-7
clone_size: -
d_call: TRBD1
v_call: TRBV9
cdr3_aa: CASSVGDRAYEQYF
cdr3_nt: TGTGCCAGCAGCGTAGGGGACAGAGCCTACGAGCAGTACTTC

j_call: TRBJ2-7
clone_size: once
d_call: -
v_call: TRBV6-6
cdr3_aa: CAVSIGQFSYEQYF
cdr3_nt: TGTGCCGTATCAATCGGACAGTTCTCCTACGAGCAGTACTTC

j_call: TRBJ2-7
clone_size: -
d_call: -
v_call: TRBV2
cdr3_aa: CASSSGLAYEQYF
cdr3_nt: TGTGCCAGCAGTTCTGGACTCGCCTACGAGCAGTACTTC

j_call: TRBJ1-5
clone_size: -
d_call: -
v_call: TRBV7-5
cdr3_aa: CVRSLGGRGQPQHF
cdr3_nt: TGTGTCAGAAGCTTAGGAGGGAGAGGGCAGCCCCAGCATTTT

j_call: TRBJ1-1
clone_size: -
d_call: TRBD1
v_call: TRBV28
cdr3_aa: CASSLTGDGAEAFF
cdr3_nt: TGTGCCAGCAGCCTGACAGGGGACGGAGCTGAAGCTTTCTTT

j_call: TRBJ2-7
clone_size: few
d_call: TRBD1
v_call: TRBV28
cdr3_aa: CASSPRMTGAVEQYF
cdr3_nt: TGTGCCAGCAGTCCAAGGATGACAGGGGCCGTCGAGCAGTACTTC

j_call: TRBJ2-3
clone_size: -
d_call: -
v_call: TRBV4-1
cdr3_aa: CASSHLYASVSTDTQYF
cdr3_nt: TGCGCCAGCAGCCACCTCTATGCTAGCGTCAGCACAGATACGCAGTATTTT

j_call: TRBJ2-7
clone_size: -
d_call: TRBD1
v_call: TRBV27
cdr3_aa: CASSLYLRQGASSEQYF
cdr3_nt: TGTGCCAGCAGTTTATACCTACGACAGGGGGCGTCAAGCGAGCAGTACTTC

j_call: TRBJ2-5
clone_size: -
d_call: TRBD1
v_call: TRBV24-1
cdr3_aa: CATSEGTEQETQYF
cdr3_nt: TGTGCCACCAGTGAGGGGACAGAACAAGAGACCCAGTACTTC

j_call: TRBJ2-1
clone_size: -
d_call: -
v_call: TRBV27
cdr3_aa: CASRGDRRAYNEQFF
cdr3_nt: TGTGCCAGCAGGGGTGACAGAAGGGCCTACAATGAGCAGTTCTTC

j_call: TRBJ2-7
clone_size: -
d_call: TRBD2
v_call: TRBV23-1
cdr3_aa: CASSQFTSGRHYEQYF
cdr3_nt: TGCGCCAGCAGTCAATTTACTAGCGGCCGGCACTACGAGCAGTACTTC

j_call: TRBJ2-5
clone_size: -
d_call: -
v_call: TRBV2
cdr3_aa: CASSEYETQYF
cdr3_nt: TGTGCCAGCAGTGAATATGAGACCCAGTACTTC

j_call: TRBJ2-7
clone_size: -
d_call: TRBD1
v_call: TRBV5-1
cdr3_aa: CASSRHRDRGSYEQYF
cdr3_nt: TGCGCCAGCAGCCGCCACCGGGACAGGGGCTCCTACGAGCAGTACTTC

j_call: TRBJ2-2
clone_size: -
d_call: TRBD2
v_call: TRBV11-3
cdr3_aa: CASSLRSGSGAGVAGELFF
cdr3_nt: TGTGCCAGCAGCTTAAGATCAGGATCCGGGGCGGGGGTCGCCGGGGAGCTGTTTTTT

j_call: TRBJ2-1
clone_size: -
d_call: TRBD1
v_call: TRBV5-8
cdr3_aa: CASSSIQGASYNEQFF
cdr3_nt: TGTGCCAGCAGCTCAATACAGGGGGCTTCCTACAATGAGCAGTTCTTC

j_call: TRBJ1-5
clone_size: -
d_call: -
v_call: TRBV24-1
cdr3_aa: CATSDPRGIDQPQHF
cdr3_nt: TGTGCCACCAGTGATCCCCGGGGGATAGATCAGCCCCAGCATTTT

j_call: TRBJ1-3
clone_size: -
d_call: TRBD1
v_call: TRBV4-1
cdr3_aa: CASSFGQGGNTIYF
cdr3_nt: TGCGCCAGCAGCTTTGGACAGGGGGGAAACACCATATATTTT

j_call: TRBJ2-2
clone_size: -
d_call: TRBD2
v_call: TRBV24-1
cdr3_aa: CATSDPGLAGVETGELFF
cdr3_nt: TGTGCCACCAGTGATCCGGGACTAGCGGGAGTAGAGACCGGGGAGCTGTTTTTT

j_call: TRBJ2-1
clone_size: -
d_call: TRBD2
v_call: TRBV5-5
cdr3_aa: CASNEEGSGRDEQFF
cdr3_nt: TGTGCCAGCAACGAGGAGGGTAGCGGGAGAGATGAGCAGTTCTTC

j_call: TRBJ2-7
clone_size: -
d_call: TRBD1
v_call: TRBV28
cdr3_aa: CASSPVGTGTPSYEQYF
cdr3_nt: TGTGCCAGCAGTCCGGTTGGGACAGGAACCCCCTCCTACGAGCAGTACTTC

j_call: TRBJ2-1
clone_size: once
d_call: TRBD2
v_call: TRBV14
cdr3_aa: CASGLAGTYNEQFF
cdr3_nt: TGTGCCAGCGGACTAGCGGGAACCTACAATGAGCAGTTCTTC

j_call: TRBJ1-2
clone_size: -
d_call: TRBD1
v_call: TRBV6-1
cdr3_aa: CASSEGTGGWYGYTF
cdr3_nt: TGTGCCAGCAGTGAAGGGACAGGGGGTTGGTATGGCTACACCTTC

j_call: TRBJ2-1
clone_size: -
d_call: -
v_call: TRBV9
cdr3_aa: CATRDEQFF
cdr3_nt: TGTGCCACGCGCGATGAGCAGTTCTTC

j_call: TRBJ1-4
clone_size: once
d_call: TRBD1
v_call: TRBV6-2/TRBV6-3
cdr3_aa: CASSPGQGNEKLFF
cdr3_nt: TGTGCCAGCAGTCCGGGACAGGGTAATGAAAAACTGTTTTTT

j_call: TRBJ1-2
clone_size: once
d_call: -
v_call: TRBV28
cdr3_aa: CASSPGGLYGYTF
cdr3_nt: TGTGCCAGCAGCCCCGGGGGTCTCTATGGCTACACCTTC

j_call: TRBJ2-1
clone_size: once
d_call: TRBD2
v_call: TRBV10-3
cdr3_aa: CAISGGGAENEQFF
cdr3_nt: TGTGCCATCAGTGGGGGGGGAGCGGAGAATGAGCAGTTCTTC

j_call: TRBJ2-1
clone_size: -
d_call: -
v_call: TRBV11-2
cdr3_aa: CASSPSRKFKDEQFF
cdr3_nt: TGTGCCAGCAGCCCCTCTAGAAAATTCAAGGATGAGCAGTTCTTC

j_call: TRBJ2-2
clone_size: once
d_call: TRBD2
v_call: TRBV20-1
cdr3_aa: CSASPATSGTNTGELFF
cdr3_nt: TGCAGTGCTAGTCCTGCGACTAGCGGTACGAACACCGGGGAGCTGTTTTTT

j_call: TRBJ2-1
clone_size: -
d_call: -
v_call: TRBV7-3
cdr3_aa: CASSLAGGYNEQFF
cdr3_nt: TGTGCCAGCAGCTTAGCCGGGGGATACAATGAGCAGTTCTTC

j_call: TRBJ2-7
clone_size: -
d_call: -
v_call: TRBV6-5
cdr3_aa: CASSSRQGPSYEQYF
cdr3_nt: TGTGCCAGCAGCTCTCGCCAGGGGCCCTCCTACGAGCAGTACTTC

j_call: TRBJ2-1
clone_size: -
d_call: -
v_call: TRBV7-9
cdr3_aa: CASSLVQFNEQFF
cdr3_nt: TGTGCCAGCAGCTTAGTACAGTTCAATGAGCAGTTCTTC

j_call: TRBJ2-1
clone_size: -
d_call: -
v_call: TRBV6-5
cdr3_aa: CASSSDSAGSYNEQFF
cdr3_nt: TGTGCCAGCAGTTCCGACAGTGCTGGTTCCTACAATGAGCAGTTCTTC

j_call: TRBJ2-5
clone_size: -
d_call: -
v_call: TRBV11-2
cdr3_aa: CASTTWAAEETQYF
cdr3_nt: TGTGCCAGCACCACTTGGGCAGCCGAAGAGACCCAGTACTTC

j_call: TRBJ2-7
clone_size: -
d_call: -
v_call: TRBV18
cdr3_aa: CASSLGSRLEVEQYF
cdr3_nt: TGTGCCAGCTCACTGGGGAGCCGACTTGAGGTGGAGCAGTACTTC

j_call: TRBJ2-5
clone_size: -
d_call: -
v_call: TRBV3-1/TRBV3-2
cdr3_aa: CASSQVSGQETQYF
cdr3_nt: TGTGCCAGCAGCCAAGTCAGCGGACAAGAGACCCAGTACTTC

j_call: TRBJ2-1
clone_size: -
d_call: -
v_call: TRBV4-1
cdr3_aa: CASSLGQFADYNEQFF
cdr3_nt: TGCGCCAGCAGCCTAGGACAGTTCGCAGACTACAATGAGCAGTTCTTC

j_call: TRBJ2-1
clone_size: -
d_call: TRBD2
v_call: TRBV24-1
cdr3_aa: CATGALAGGYNEQFF
cdr3_nt: TGTGCCACCGGGGCTCTAGCGGGAGGGTACAATGAGCAGTTCTTC

j_call: TRBJ1-4
clone_size: -
d_call: -
v_call: TRBV28
cdr3_aa: CASSVREDGEKLFF
cdr3_nt: TGTGCCAGCAGTGTCAGGGAGGACGGTGAAAAACTGTTTTTT

j_call: TRBJ2-3
clone_size: -
d_call: TRBD2
v_call: TRBV7-3
cdr3_aa: CASSLEAGDTDTQYF
cdr3_nt: TGTGCCAGCAGCTTAGAAGCGGGGGACACAGATACGCAGTATTTT

j_call: TRBJ2-3
clone_size: -
d_call: TRBD1
v_call: TRBV5-1
cdr3_aa: CASSSRRGQGATDTQYF
cdr3_nt: TGCGCCAGCAGCTCACGCCGAGGACAGGGGGCGACAGATACGCAGTATTTT

j_call: TRBJ2-1
clone_size: -
d_call: TRBD2
v_call: TRBV5-1
cdr3_aa: CASSLGVAGGYTGEQFF
cdr3_nt: TGCGCCAGCAGCTTGGGAGTAGCGGGAGGGTATACCGGTGAGCAGTTCTTC

j_call: TRBJ1-1
clone_size: -
d_call: -
v_call: TRBV19
cdr3_aa: CASSIITGGTAFF
cdr3_nt: TGTGCCAGTAGTATAATCACGGGGGGGACGGCTTTCTTT

j_call: TRBJ2-5
clone_size: -
d_call: TRBD2
v_call: TRBV7-8
cdr3_aa: CASSHGGGGLGETQYF
cdr3_nt: TGTGCCAGCAGCCACGGAGGCGGGGGGCTAGGAGAGACCCAGTACTTC

j_call: TRBJ1-5
clone_size: -
d_call: -
v_call: TRBV4-1
cdr3_aa: CASSLSRESNQPQHF
cdr3_nt: TGCGCCAGCAGCCTTAGCCGCGAGAGCAATCAGCCCCAGCATTTT

j_call: TRBJ2-5
clone_size: -
d_call: -
v_call: TRBV24-1
cdr3_aa: CATSDPRDQGYGETQYF
cdr3_nt: TGTGCCACCAGTGACCCGCGGGACCAGGGTTATGGGGAGACCCAGTACTTC

j_call: TRBJ2-2
clone_size: -
d_call: TRBD1
v_call: TRBV19
cdr3_aa: CASSINRGATGELFF
cdr3_nt: TGTGCCAGTAGTATAAACAGGGGGGCCACCGGGGAGCTGTTTTTT

j_call: TRBJ2-3
clone_size: -
d_call: -
v_call: TRBV6-4
cdr3_aa: CASSDSGSEATDTQYF
cdr3_nt: TGTGCCAGCAGTGACTCTGGTAGCGAGGCGACAGATACGCAGTATTTT

j_call: TRBJ2-2
clone_size: few
d_call: -
v_call: TRBV18
cdr3_aa: CASSPQGQGGELFF
cdr3_nt: TGTGCCAGCTCACCACAGGGGCAAGGCGGGGAGCTGTTTTTT

j_call: TRBJ2-3
clone_size: -
d_call: TRBD2
v_call: TRBV7-8
cdr3_aa: CASSSLAESTDTQYF
cdr3_nt: TGTGCCAGCAGCTCCCTAGCGGAATCCACAGATACGCAGTATTTT

j_call: TRBJ1-1
clone_size: few
d_call: TRBD1
v_call: TRBV18
cdr3_aa: CASSHRDREAFF
cdr3_nt: TGTGCCAGCTCACATAGGGACAGAGAAGCTTTCTTT

j_call: TRBJ2-7
clone_size: -
d_call: TRBD2
v_call: TRBV28
cdr3_aa: CASRKGTSGSRVYEQYF
cdr3_nt: TGTGCCAGCAGGAAAGGGACTAGCGGGAGCAGGGTTTACGAGCAGTACTTC

j_call: TRBJ2-3
clone_size: -
d_call: TRBD1
v_call: TRBV5-6
cdr3_aa: CASSILQGETQYF
cdr3_nt: TGTGCCAGCAGCATACTACAGGGGGAGACGCAGTATTTT

j_call: TRBJ1-1
clone_size: -
d_call: -
v_call: TRBV11-2
cdr3_aa: CASSPILFGAFF
cdr3_nt: TGTGCCAGCAGCCCTATATTATTCGGGGCTTTCTTT

j_call: TRBJ1-1
clone_size: -
d_call: -
v_call: TRBV28
cdr3_aa: CASSLGTKLNTEAFF
cdr3_nt: TGTGCCAGCAGTTTGGGGACAAAATTGAACACTGAAGCTTTCTTT

j_call: TRBJ2-3
clone_size: -
d_call: -
v_call: TRBV4-2
cdr3_aa: CASSQGSAVKDTQYF
cdr3_nt: TGTGCCAGCAGCCAAGGTTCCGCGGTGAAAGATACGCAGTATTTT

j_call: TRBJ2-3
clone_size: once
d_call: -
v_call: TRBV5-6
cdr3_aa: CASSFLRERATDTQYF
cdr3_nt: TGTGCCAGCAGCTTCCTCCGGGAACGGGCAACAGATACGCAGTATTTT

j_call: TRBJ2-1
clone_size: -
d_call: -
v_call: TRBV9
cdr3_aa: CASSVGGNLGYNEQFF
cdr3_nt: TGTGCCAGCAGCGTAGGCGGGAACCTGGGGTACAATGAGCAGTTCTTC

j_call: TRBJ2-1
clone_size: -
d_call: -
v_call: TRBV10-3
cdr3_aa: CAISQSRDNEQFF
cdr3_nt: TGTGCCATCAGCCAATCCAGGGACAATGAGCAGTTCTTC